This T cell receptor (beta chain) was sequenced during a study of T cell changes during pregnancy in multiple sclerosis. Produced via immunoSEQ multiplex PCR; TCRdb's table is partial and in-frame only. Among some 77,000 clones listed, roughly 91% were seen once. The CDR3 has 15 amino acids. The trim removed 5 bases at V and 1 base at J, leaving 7 bases unmatched. Per the germline V gene, CDR1 is MDHEN and CDR2 is SYDVKM. The input for sequencing was peripheral blood, taken after pregnancy. This sequence originates from a female donor in good health, enrolled as a control in a pregnancy study. The chain links TRBV28 to TRBJ2-5; 7 nucleotides line up with TRBD2. The CDR3: CASSALADLQETQYF. The CDR3 nucleotides read TGTGCCAGCAGTGCCCTAGCGGACCTCCAAGAGACCCAGTACTTC.